The sequence of this T cell receptor beta chain was determined in a study of cytomegalovirus exposure and HLA in healthy donors. This CDR3 has 16 residues. CDR1 is WSHSY and CDR2 is SAAADI in the germline V gene. Trimming at V came to 6 bases and at J to 0 bases, leaving 6 bases not matched to a gene. Measured with immunoSEQ multiplex PCR; TCRdb has only the in-frame clones, and not every one. The table shows 150,000 to 200,000 clones, with 86% occurring only once. This chain connects TRBV10-2 to TRBJ1-1; 11 nucleotides agree with TRBD1. The sample comprised PBMCs. This clonotype was obtained from a woman between 18 and 29 years old in good health and CMV-seronegative. For the CDR3, the DNA is TGCGCCAGCAGGAACGGACAGGGGGCCCTGAACACTGAAGCTTTCTTT. Protein: CASRNGQGALNTEAFF.